This T cell receptor beta chain emerged from a study of T cell responses to AZD1222 COVID-19 vaccine (TCRdb year 2021). In terms of the full investigation: TCR sequencing was performed for 230 to 250 trial participants, of whom 200 to 220 were given two doses of AZD1222 and some 26 were given two doses of MenACWY control vaccine. Trial participants were enrolled into age subgroups of 18-55, 56-69 and 70-plus years, which contained about 160, 30 and 59 TCR-sequenced participants, respectively.

As for this clone: The antigen it binds to is not known. It has no much larger one-base neighbor in the sample; base qualities were not kept.

The CDR3 starts with the cysteine, ends with the phenylalanine, and has 17 residues. CDR3 DNA is the only sequence kept; it has 51 bases, read in frame from the first base. The germline V gene specifies SGHDT as CDR1 and YYEEEE as CDR2. The V end loses 1 base and the J end loses 5 bases, and a stretch of 22 bases separates them. Overall study outcomes, separate from this receptor: The 56-69-year group was small, and its depth increase did not reach significance, likely because of low power. Vaccine-associated CD4 TCRs spanned the whole spike protein, with dominant responses in regions 160-218 and 743-854. After two AZD1222 doses, both the breadth and the depth of spike-specific TCRs were significantly higher than at day 0 and than in MenACWY recipients. Because no day 14 peak-response samples were available, repertoires were characterized only after the peak T cell response. Participants were mostly white British and included more females than males, and it was suggested by the authors that clonal diversity may have been underestimated. Reportedly, almost half of the unique spike-specific TCRs recognized epitopes lying outside the regions that are mutated in the B.1.351 and B.1.1.7 variants. Conclusions about previously exposed vaccinees are limited, since just 5 or 6 AZD1222 recipients were seropositive for SARS-CoV-2 at baseline.

The CDR3 regions of human TCRbeta chains were subjected to immunosequencing. The paper's processing steps were these. Repertoire TCRs were matched against a reference library of SARS-CoV-2-specific TCRs generated with the MIRA antigen-specificity platform. Breadth meant the fraction of unique TCRs that were SARS-CoV-2-associated, whereas depth meant the fraction of total T cells that were SARS-CoV-2-associated. Using the MIRA data, each spike-specific TCR was mapped to the spike region that the TCR reacts to and placed in a CD4 or CD8 class. Log10-transformed breadth and depth values were compared by one-way ANOVA with Sidak's multiple comparisons tests. What TCRdb holds here is the immuneACCESS table cut down to in-frame rearrangements. Part of the clones is not present; checked against another copy, under half of the missing clones reflect an unresolved V gene, and the others are unexplained. That table gives V, J and clone size, and the DNA gave D and trimming. For this sample the table gives roughly 100,000 clones, of which 80% to 90% were detected only once. The ten top clones hold about a tenth of the sample.

The time point tag for this specimen amounts to: about 28 days (+/-7) after the second vaccine dose. Because spike-specific TCR depth and breadth did not differ between the two schedules, AZD1222 recipients who got a second dose at roughly 4 weeks were pooled with those who got a second dose at roughly 12 weeks. Vaccinee samples came from UK trials COV001 and COV002, including a single-blind randomized controlled phase 2/3 trial of AZD1222 (ChAdOx1 nCoV-19) in healthy adults. Trial participant PBMC samples were collected at day 0 and day 28 after the second dose for TCRbeta chain sequencing. The chain uses TRBV5-6 and TRBJ2-7; TRBD2 is a weak D gene call, 6 bases matching. This TCR was recovered from an adult who received the AZD1222 COVID-19 vaccine. Sequences were derived from peripheral blood, sampled 28 days after the second AZD1222 dose. The DNA sequence follows: TGTGCCAGCAGCTTGTTTCGGGAGACAGTACGAGTCCACGAGCAGTACTTC. This translates into CASSLFRETVRVHEQYF. The CDR3 plus the reference TRBV5-6 and TRBJ2-7 genes for the other parts give the full variable domain: DAGVTQSPTHLIKTRGQQVTLRCSPKSGHDTVSWYQQALGQGPQFIFQYYEEEERQRGNFPDRFSGHQFPNYSSELNVNALLLGDSALYLCASSLFRETVRVHEQYFGPGTRLTVT.